This paragraph covers one T cell receptor (beta chain) sequence. Its antigen is still unknown. The sample belongs to a study of metastatic and nonmetastatic thyroid tumors. Study-wide context: Both malignant and benign thyroid patients supplied peripheral blood and tumor or nodule tissue samples, across which the repertoires of these patients were then compared.

This CDR3 has 15 amino acids. V was clipped by 3 bases and J by 4 bases, with 15 bases between them. Germline lookup yields CDR1 LNHNV and CDR2 YYDKDF (reference sequence). Study-wide results and limits: Benign nodules reportedly had significantly lower TCR beta diversity than malignant thyroid tumors in blood and tumor.

Original handling: It was from CDR3 differences across clinicopathological groups that a distant-metastasis classifier for papillary thyroid cancer was built. TCRdb re-analyzed the PCR reads through MiXCR. The authors' filters were not applied to this entry. The data hold under 45,000 clones, with less than 40% observed a single time. Patients underwent thyroid surgery, and none had received any treatment before it. The V call is TRBV15, the J call TRBJ1-2; tentatively, D is TRBD1 (5 bases). The sequencing input was tumor tissue. The sequence came from a female donor with papillary thyroid cancer or a benign thyroid nodule (not recorded which). Some clones in this sample may be carry-over from other donors' samples. Here the CDR3 DNA reads TGTGCCACCAGCAGGGCGGGGGGGAGAGGCTATGGCTACACCTTC. Protein product: CATSRAGGRGYGYTF.